This entry is about one T cell receptor beta chain. No cognate antigen has been identified for it. The sample holds no much larger clone one base away, and base qualities are not on file. Participants in the prospective study were aged roughly 18 to 95 years, lived in about two dozen United States geographic areas, and enrolled through a virtual design. In the prospective study, cohorts were assigned on the basis of participant-reported clinical history obtained from a screening survey and a study questionnaire. Mobile phlebotomists in the prospective study collected whole blood, serum and a nasopharyngeal or oropharyngeal swab from every participant. Prospective study participants could optionally give additional blood draws and questionnaires over a roughly two-month period. Blood samples from the prospective study were shipped frozen or at room temperature prior to DNA extraction. Counted from cysteine to phenylalanine, this CDR3 has 10 amino acids. Only the CDR3 DNA stays, 30 bases, in frame from base 1. From the germline V gene, CDR1 is MNHNS and CDR2 is SASEGT. V drops 3 bases and J drops 15 bases, leaving 9 bases in between.

TCRbeta CDR3 regions were amplified from genomic DNA using the immunoSEQ Assay, a bias-controlled multiplex PCR. The study's own analysis went as follows. Nucleated cell counts per sample were estimated from amplification of reference gene primers within the assay. Sequence reads were collapsed and filtered to measure the absolute abundance of every unique TCRbeta CDR3 rearrangement. Productive Simpson clonality was computed per sample as the square root of Simpson's diversity index over productive rearrangements. Here the immuneACCESS table is served through TCRdb, limited to in-frame sequences with V and J called. Missing clones are a known gap in these copies; in checked studies unresolved V genes cover under half, and the rest lacks a known reason. V and J calls and clone size are given by that table; D and trimming were obtained from the DNA. In this sample the table shows some 220,000 clones, around 87% of which occur a single time. Of the sample, under 4% is held by the ten largest clones.

This entry is derived from a study of blood T cell repertoires in COVID-19 (dated by TCRdb to about 2020). At the level of the whole study: Samples from collaborators originated in the United States, Italy and Spain and spanned both the acute and convalescent phases of COVID-19. The material from the prospective study consisted of cDNA or gDNA derived from T cells, B-cell-depleted T cells, or PBMCs. The dataset comprised deeply sampled blood TCRbeta repertoires from subjects exposed to, actively infected with, or recovered from COVID-19. The repertoires were made available in a free public database intended to serve as a resource for research on the immune response to SARS-CoV-2. Samples came from the ongoing ImmuneRACE study (first 160 participants) plus 1,254 subjects from 6 global collaborators. Sample metadata almost always included a de-identified subject ID, COVID-19 status, age in years and sex. HLA class I and class II types, where available, came from metadata supplied by the sample provider rather than from assay-based typing. Overall results and qualifications from the work: The quantity of clinical and demographic metadata differed by source and by participant and was supplied without curation.

This receptor was obtained from a young woman in a cohort exposed to, infected with or recovered from COVID-19 (not recorded which). Material: PBMCs or T cells enriched from blood (not recorded which). The sequence joins TRBV6-1 to TRBJ2-1, with the D gene call left open. The CDR3 protein sequence reads: CASSDSNRFF. The nucleotides read TGTGCCAGCAGTGATAGTAACAGGTTCTTC.